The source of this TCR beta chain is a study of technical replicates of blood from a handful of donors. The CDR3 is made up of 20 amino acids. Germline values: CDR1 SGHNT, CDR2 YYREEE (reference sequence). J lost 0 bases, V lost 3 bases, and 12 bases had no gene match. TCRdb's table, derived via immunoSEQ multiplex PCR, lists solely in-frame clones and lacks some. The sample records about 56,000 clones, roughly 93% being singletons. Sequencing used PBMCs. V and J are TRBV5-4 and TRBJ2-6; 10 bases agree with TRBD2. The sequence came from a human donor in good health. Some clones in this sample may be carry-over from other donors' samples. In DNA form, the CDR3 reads TGTGCCAGCAGCTCCAGGGAAAGACTAGCGGGCCCCTCTGGGGCCAACGTCCTGACTTTC. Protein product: CASSSRERLAGPSGANVLTF.